The rows below give T cell receptor beta chains drawn from one sample of a study of T cell repertoires in cytomegalovirus infection. Using its own MiXCR run on the reads, TCRdb lists one record per CDR3 protein. The profile shows about 830,000 distinct CDR3 sequences, less than 35% of them singletons. For these receptors, no antigen is known. Sequencing used cultured CD8+ T cells from PBMCs, obtained from culture after CMV antigen stimulation. Receptors originate from a human donor in good health (CMV status not recorded). Some clones in this sample may be carry-over from other donors' samples. Each CDR3 is given with its conserved first and last residue. A D gene is named only where the DNA matches it firmly. Size values are once, few and many counts, or a class for expanded clones, and some rows have none.

TRBJ1-4,16,.,.,TRBV10-2,TGCGCCAGCAGTGGAATCGGTGGGGTAACTAATGAAAAACTGTTTTTT,CASSGIGGVTNEKLFF
TRBJ2-5,15,TRBD2,.,TRBV7-6,TGTGCCAGCAAGGGACTAGCGGGGGAAGTAGAGACCCAGTACTTC,CASKGLAGEVETQYF
TRBJ1-2,15,TRBD1,few,TRBV12-3/TRBV12-4,TGTGCCAGCAGTTCTCTGGGACAGGGGGCGCGGGGCTACACCTTC,CASSSLGQGARGYTF
TRBJ2-1,17,TRBD2,few,TRBV14,TGTGCCAGCAGCCAAGCCCCCGGGACGGCGGGGGGTAATGAGCAGTTCTTC,CASSQAPGTAGGNEQFF
TRBJ2-2,16,TRBD2,.,TRBV28,TGTGCCAGCAGTACTCTAGCGGGGGGGACCACCGGGGAGCTGTTTTTT,CASSTLAGGTTGELFF
TRBJ2-1,17,TRBD2,.,TRBV5-1,TGCGCCAGCAGCGTTACTAGCGGGGGGGCTAACTACAATGAGCAGTTCTTC,CASSVTSGGANYNEQFF
TRBJ1-5,15,TRBD1,many,TRBV7-6,TGTGCCAGCAGCTTAGAAGGGGGCGCGGGTCAGCCCCAGCATTTT,CASSLEGGAGQPQHF
TRBJ1-3,13,.,few,TRBV7-9,TGTGCCAGCAGCCTACCCGAGGGGAACACCATATATTTT,CASSLPEGNTIYF
TRBJ2-1,13,.,.,TRBV27,TGTGCCAGCAGTAAGGGGGATTACAATGAGCAGTTCTTC,CASSKGDYNEQFF
TRBJ2-6,17,.,few,TRBV4-1,TGCGCCAGCAGCCCTGGTCTAATAGGGCCCGGGGCCAACGTCCTGACTTTC,CASSPGLIGPGANVLTF
TRBJ1-4,17,TRBD1,.,TRBV9,TGTACCAGCAGCGCTCCAGGGGGCCGCGGGGCTAATGAAAAACTGTTTTTT,CTSSAPGGRGANEKLFF
TRBJ1-4,15,.,.,TRBV7-6,TGTGCCAGCAGCGTAGAGGGACGGGGGAATGAAAAACTGTTTTTT,CASSVEGRGNEKLFF
TRBJ1-6,15,TRBD1,few,TRBV10-3,TGTGCCATCAGGAGACAGGGGCAAAATAATTCACCCCTCCACTTT,CAIRRQGQNNSPLHF
TRBJ2-1,13,TRBD1,many,TRBV7-8,TGTGCGGCACAGGGGGCGGGCTACAATGAGCAGTTCTTC,CAAQGAGYNEQFF
TRBJ2-3,15,TRBD2,few,TRBV7-8,TGTGCCAGCAGCTTAGCGAGCGGGGGGGCAGGTACGCAGTATTTT,CASSLASGGAGTQYF
TRBJ1-4,13,.,few,TRBV7-6,TGTGCCAGCAGCTTGGGGGCAAATGAAAAACTGTTTTTT,CASSLGANEKLFF
TRBJ1-1,16,TRBD1,.,TRBV5-4,TGTGCCAGCAGCCAGGGACAGGGGTTTGTAAACACTGAAGCTTTCTTT,CASSQGQGFVNTEAFF
TRBJ1-2,21,TRBD1,.,TRBV6-5,TGTGCCAGCAGTTACTTTGAACAGGGGGTGACCCTCGCATGGCGCTCGAATGGCTACACCTTC,CASSYFEQGVTLAWRSNGYTF
TRBJ2-2,15,TRBD1,many,TRBV7-8,TGTGCCAGCAGCTTTCGGACAGGGAGGACCGGGGAGCTGTTTTTT,CASSFRTGRTGELFF
TRBJ2-1,13,.,.,TRBV27,TGTGCCAGCAGCCCCCTAGGAGCGTATGAGCAGTTCTTC,CASSPLGAYEQFF
TRBJ2-5,15,TRBD1,many,TRBV6-6,TGTGCCAGCAGTATCGGGACAGGGGCTCAAGAGACCCAGTACTTC,CASSIGTGAQETQYF
TRBJ1-1,17,TRBD1,.,TRBV25-1,TGTGCCAGCAGTGGCAACCGGGACAGGGTTCTGAGTACTGAAGCTTTCTTT,CASSGNRDRVLSTEAFF
TRBJ2-1,16,.,.,TRBV7-6,TGTGCCAGCAGCTCGGCCCCACAGGGTACCTACAATGAGCAGTTCTTC,CASSSAPQGTYNEQFF
TRBJ2-1,15,TRBD2,few,TRBV12-3/TRBV12-4,TGTGCCAGCAGCTCCGGGACTAGCGGGGTGTATGAGCAGTTCTTC,CASSSGTSGVYEQFF
TRBJ1-1,14,.,.,TRBV12-3/TRBV12-4,TGTGCCAACAGTCCTCAGGGCGAGAGCACTGAAGCTTTCTTT,CANSPQGESTEAFF
TRBJ1-4,16,.,few,TRBV5-6,TGTGCCAGCAGCTTCCCCAAGGGCAGGGCTAATGAAAAACTGTTTTTT,CASSFPKGRANEKLFF
TRBJ2-3,15,.,few,TRBV15,TGTGCCACCAGCAGCAGGGTAGTGAGTACAGATACGCAGTATTTT,CATSSRVVSTDTQYF
TRBJ1-5,16,.,.,TRBV4-1,TGCGCCAGCAGCCAAGAATTCTCGGTAGTCGATCAGCCCCAGCATTTT,CASSQEFSVVDQPQHF
TRBJ2-3,15,TRBD1,.,TRBV27,TGTGCCAGCAGTTCAACAGGGGGCCGCACAGATACGCAGTATTTT,CASSSTGGRTDTQYF
TRBJ2-7,13,.,once,TRBV10-1,TGCGCCAGCAGTGAGTCGACGGGCTACGAGCAGTACTTC,CASSESTGYEQYF
TRBJ2-5,16,TRBD2,.,TRBV6-1,TGTGCCAGCAGTCCTTTCCGGGGGGTCAGTCAAGAGACCCAGTACTTC,CASSPFRGVSQETQYF
TRBJ1-2,17,TRBD1,once,TRBV25-1,TGTGCCAGCAGTCCCAACATTAAGACAGGGACTTTGTATGGCTACACCTTC,CASSPNIKTGTLYGYTF
TRBJ2-3,17,.,many,TRBV10-3,TGTGCCATCAGGAAAATCATCCCAGGGGTGCGCACAGATACGCAGTATTTT,CAIRKIIPGVRTDTQYF
TRBJ2-7,15,.,few,TRBV19,TGTGCCAGCGCCGCGGCGCAGGGCGCGCCATTCGAGCAGTACTTC,CASAAAQGAPFEQYF
TRBJ1-3,12,.,few,TRBV2,TGTGCCGGAGGGGACTCTGGAAACACCATATATTTT,CAGGDSGNTIYF
TRBJ2-5,15,TRBD1,.,TRBV5-5,TGTGCCAGCAGCTTCGGGCAGGGGGTCGGGGAGACCCAGTACTTC,CASSFGQGVGETQYF
TRBJ2-5,15,TRBD2,.,TRBV13,TGTGCCAGCAGCCTCCTTTCAGCGGGGGGGCAGACCCAGTACTTC,CASSLLSAGGQTQYF